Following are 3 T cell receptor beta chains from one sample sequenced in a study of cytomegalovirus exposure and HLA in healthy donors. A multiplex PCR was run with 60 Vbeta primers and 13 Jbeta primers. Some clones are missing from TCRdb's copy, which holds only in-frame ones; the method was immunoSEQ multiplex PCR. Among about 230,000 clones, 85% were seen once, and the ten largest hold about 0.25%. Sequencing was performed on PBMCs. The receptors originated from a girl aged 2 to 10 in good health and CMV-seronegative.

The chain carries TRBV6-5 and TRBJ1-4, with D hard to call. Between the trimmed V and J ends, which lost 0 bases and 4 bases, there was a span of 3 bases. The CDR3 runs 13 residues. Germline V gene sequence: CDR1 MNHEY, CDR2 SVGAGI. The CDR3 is CASSYSLNEKLFF. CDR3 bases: TGTGCCAGCAGTTACTCCCTTAATGAAAAACTGTTTTTT.

DNA of the CDR3: TGTGCCAGCAGCTTGTCCAGGGGGCTCTACGAGCAGTACTTC. Amino acids: CASSLSRGLYEQYF. The chain combines TRBV7-2 with TRBJ2-7; TRBD1 aligns across 8 bases. V was pared by 3 bases and J by 3 bases, with 4 bases of the junction left unmatched. Germline V gene sequence: CDR1 SGHTA, CDR2 FQGNSA. The CDR3 is made up of 14 amino acids. Drawing the rest from reference TRBV7-2 and TRBJ2-7, the complete variable domain is GAGVSQSPSNKVTEKGKDVELRCDPISGHTALYWYRQSLGQGLEFLIYFQGNSAPDKSGLPSDRFSAERTGGSVSTLTIQRTQQEDSAVYLCASSLSRGLYEQYFGPGTRLTVT.

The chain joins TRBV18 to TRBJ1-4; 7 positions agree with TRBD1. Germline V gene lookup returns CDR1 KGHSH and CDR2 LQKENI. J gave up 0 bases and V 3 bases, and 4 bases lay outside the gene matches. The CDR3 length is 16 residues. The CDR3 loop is CASSPKTGATNEKLFF. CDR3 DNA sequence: TGTGCCAGCTCACCCAAAACAGGGGCAACTAATGAAAAACTGTTTTTT.